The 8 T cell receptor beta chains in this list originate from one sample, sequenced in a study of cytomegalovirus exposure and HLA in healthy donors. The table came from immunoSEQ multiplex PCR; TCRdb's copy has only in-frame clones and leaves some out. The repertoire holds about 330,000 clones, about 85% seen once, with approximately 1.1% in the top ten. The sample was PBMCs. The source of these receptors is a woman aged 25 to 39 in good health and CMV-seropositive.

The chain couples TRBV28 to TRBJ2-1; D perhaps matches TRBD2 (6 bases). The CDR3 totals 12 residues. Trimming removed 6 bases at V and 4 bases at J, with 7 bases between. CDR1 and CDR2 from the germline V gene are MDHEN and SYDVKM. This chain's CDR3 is CASRGGYNEQFF. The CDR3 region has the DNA TGTGCCAGCAGAGGAGGGTACAATGAGCAGTTCTTC.

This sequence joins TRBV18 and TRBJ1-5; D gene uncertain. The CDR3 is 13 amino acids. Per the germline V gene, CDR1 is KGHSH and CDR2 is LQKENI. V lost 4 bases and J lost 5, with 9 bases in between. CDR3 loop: CASSLDFDQPQHF. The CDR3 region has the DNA TGTGCCAGCTCACTTGACTTCGATCAGCCCCAGCATTTT.

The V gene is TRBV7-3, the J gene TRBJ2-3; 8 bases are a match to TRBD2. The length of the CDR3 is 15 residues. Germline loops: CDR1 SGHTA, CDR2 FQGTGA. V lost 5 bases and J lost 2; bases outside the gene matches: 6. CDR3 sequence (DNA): TGTGCCAGCAGCCCCGGGACTAGTAACACAGATACGCAGTATTTT. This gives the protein CASSPGTSNTDTQYF.

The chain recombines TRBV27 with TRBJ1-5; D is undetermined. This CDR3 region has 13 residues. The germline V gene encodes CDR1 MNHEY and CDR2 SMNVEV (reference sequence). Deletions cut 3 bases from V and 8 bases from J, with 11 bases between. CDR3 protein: CASSFRRFKPQHF. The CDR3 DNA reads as TGTGCCAGCAGTTTTAGGAGATTTAAGCCCCAGCATTTT.

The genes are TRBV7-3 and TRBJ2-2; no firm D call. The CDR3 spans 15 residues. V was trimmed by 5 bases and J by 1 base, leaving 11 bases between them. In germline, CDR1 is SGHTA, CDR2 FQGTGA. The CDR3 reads CASSQLPLNTGELFF. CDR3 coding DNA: TGTGCCAGCAGCCAGTTGCCCCTGAACACCGGGGAGCTGTTTTTT.

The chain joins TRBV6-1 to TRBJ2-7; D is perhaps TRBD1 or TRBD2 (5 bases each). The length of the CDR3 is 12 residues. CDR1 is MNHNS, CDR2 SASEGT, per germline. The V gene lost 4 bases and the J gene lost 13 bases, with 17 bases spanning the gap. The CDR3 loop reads CASSVQGPPFYF. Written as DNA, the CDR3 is TGTGCCAGCAGTGTGCAGGGACCCCCTTTTTACTTC.

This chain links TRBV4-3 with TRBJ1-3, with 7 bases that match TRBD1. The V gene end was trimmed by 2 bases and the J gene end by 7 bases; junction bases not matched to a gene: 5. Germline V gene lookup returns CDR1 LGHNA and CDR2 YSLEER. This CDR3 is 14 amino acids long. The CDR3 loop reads CASSQTGDRNTIYF. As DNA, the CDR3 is TGCGCCAGCAGCCAAACAGGGGATAGGAACACCATATATTTT.

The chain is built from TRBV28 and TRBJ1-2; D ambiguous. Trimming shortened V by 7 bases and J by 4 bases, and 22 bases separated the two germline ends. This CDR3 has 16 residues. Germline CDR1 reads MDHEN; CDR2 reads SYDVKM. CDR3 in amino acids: CASMETIGQTIYGYTF. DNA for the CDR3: TGTGCCAGCATGGAAACCATCGGGCAGACGATCTATGGCTACACCTTC.